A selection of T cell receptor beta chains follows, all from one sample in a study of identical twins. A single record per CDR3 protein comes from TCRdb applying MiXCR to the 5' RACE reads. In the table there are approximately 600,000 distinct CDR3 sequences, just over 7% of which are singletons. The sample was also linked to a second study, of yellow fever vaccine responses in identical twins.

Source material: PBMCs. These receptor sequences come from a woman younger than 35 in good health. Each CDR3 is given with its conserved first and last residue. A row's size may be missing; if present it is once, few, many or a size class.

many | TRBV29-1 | CSVEVGAGTYEQYF
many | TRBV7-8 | CASSPRIGMNPYEQYF
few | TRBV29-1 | CSVADRANQPQHF
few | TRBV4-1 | CASSQDSSGTQYF
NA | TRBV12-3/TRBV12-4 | CASRTTGLSDTQYF
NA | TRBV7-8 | CASSSGTSGGLQGETQYF
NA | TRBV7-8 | CASRTSGRLSYEQYF
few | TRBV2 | CASSDRINQPQHF
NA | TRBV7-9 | CASSLPREGTDTQYF
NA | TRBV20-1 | CSARDTSGRAWYNEQFF
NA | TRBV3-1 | CASSQRQGSGTEAFF
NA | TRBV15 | CATSRVGVGSSYEQYF
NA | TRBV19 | CASSKGQGIWEQFF
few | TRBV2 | CASSERLAGFYNEQFF
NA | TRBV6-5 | CASSYSPPGTAQETQYF
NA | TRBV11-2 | CASSLIHSSGYGYTF
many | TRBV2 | CASSDWGLATYNEQFF
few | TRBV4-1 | CASSQSVEGRDTQYF
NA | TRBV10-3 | CAITMGADTGELFF
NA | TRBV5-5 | CASIATGGSGNTIYF
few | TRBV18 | CASSPRTGGNEQFF
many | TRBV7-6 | CASSGQGYNSPLHF
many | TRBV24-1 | CATSDFDRPYEQYF
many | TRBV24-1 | CATSAGTVNGYTF
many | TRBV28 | CASSSYPKTSKSTGELFF
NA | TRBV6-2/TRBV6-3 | CASSYLVTSGSRTDTQYF
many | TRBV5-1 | CASSLRLAGGYSYNEQFF
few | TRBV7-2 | CASSLVGLGEQFF
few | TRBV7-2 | CASRSPGTAFNNEQFF